The rows below give T cell receptor beta chains drawn from one sample of a study of T-cell reconstitution after alpha-beta-depleted transplantation in children. TCRdb reprocessed the PCR reads via MiXCR and lists one record per CDR3 protein. This sample has 120,000 to 150,000 distinct CDR3 sequences; about 9% occur once, and the top ten carry around 18%. The source was PBMCs, mostly from graft donor cells, collected 180 days after TCRalphabeta/CD19-depleted stem cell transplant. These receptors were collected from a female patient between 2 and 15 years old who had a stem cell transplant for congenital amegakaryocytic thrombocytopenia, so the T cells may come from the graft donor. The CDR3 runs from the conserved cysteine through the conserved F or W. Fields, in order: CDR3 protein, CDR3 length, V gene, J gene.

CASSTSRGYEQYF	13	TRBV19	TRBJ2-7
CASSQWRGYEQYF	13	TRBV4-1	TRBJ2-7
CASNSGTSQETQYF	14	TRBV7-2	TRBJ2-5
CASSLVGAGEAFF	13	TRBV7-9	TRBJ1-1
CSARRHGIADTQYF	14	TRBV20-1	TRBJ2-3
CASSQDPGLGLVKNIQYF	18	TRBV4-3	TRBJ2-4
CASSLLGTSWRFEQYF	16	TRBV7-9	TRBJ2-7
CASSLAQAGSNTDTQYF	17	TRBV5-1	TRBJ2-3
CATSRDKLITDTQYF	15	TRBV15	TRBJ2-3
CASSLVGRNGYTF	13	TRBV12-3/TRBV12-4	TRBJ1-2
CASSQLDRHNSPLHF	15	TRBV14	TRBJ1-6
CASSLVSKSSYNSPLHF	17	TRBV7-2	TRBJ1-6
CASSHPWAGGLQETQYF	17	TRBV5-1	TRBJ2-5
CASTPSGDTLRETQYF	16	TRBV5-5	TRBJ2-5
CASSFADWTGELFF	14	TRBV5-6	TRBJ2-2
CSARSGEGTGELFF	14	TRBV20-1	TRBJ2-2
CASSFGQGASETQYF	15	TRBV7-8	TRBJ2-5
CASSLNAGGLAGELFF	16	TRBV7-2	TRBJ2-2
CSFGGDRGRTGTDTQYF	17	TRBV29-1	TRBJ2-3
CSARELYRGAREKLFF	16	TRBV20-1	TRBJ1-4
CASRPDREFYSPLHF	15	TRBV6-1	TRBJ1-6
CASSQTGSIYEQYF	14	TRBV12-3/TRBV12-4	TRBJ2-7
CSATSRMNTEAFF	13	TRBV29-1	TRBJ1-1